Given below is one TCR beta chain in context. Compared with germline, one end of the junction differs, possibly owing to a read error. The sample belongs to a study of cytomegalovirus exposure and HLA in healthy donors. Study as a whole: Both the 100 to 150 validation repertoires and the roughly 700 first-cohort repertoires used the same platform, as reported by a later analysis.

Profiling relied on immunoSEQ multiplex PCR, and the TCRdb table lists in-frame clones only, not all of them. Here the sample spans about 130,000 clones, approximately 92% being singletons. CDR1 and CDR2 (germline): SQVTM, ANQGSEA. The CDR3 spans 13 residues. This sequence joins TRBV29-1 and TRBJ1-4, with TRBD1 as a possible D gene (5 bases). The sequencing input was PBMCs. This TCR came from a woman younger than 30 in good health and CMV-seronegative. The CDR3 spells CSVEGEENEKLFF. The CDR3 DNA reads TGCAGCGTAGAAGGGGAGGAGAATGAAAAACTGTTTTTT.